These 17 T cell receptor beta chains came from one sample sequenced in a study of identical twins. MiXCR was run by TCRdb on the 5' RACE reads, yielding one entry per CDR3 protein. The profile shows 550,000 to 700,000 distinct CDR3 sequences, 21% of them singletons. These data also featured in a second study, about T cells expressing NK-cell markers.

Specimen: PBMCs. These receptors all stem from a woman aged 18-29 years in good health.

The genes are TRBV20-1 and TRBJ2-4; TRBD1 matches at 7 bases. The CDR3 is 17 amino acids. The V gene end was trimmed by 1 base and the J gene end by 1 base; junction bases not matched to a gene: 10. CDR1 and CDR2 from the germline V gene are DFQATT and SNEGSKA (reference sequence). The CDR3 region is CSARGGEGAIAKNIQYF. DNA for the CDR3: TGCAGTGCTAGAGGGGGCGAGGGGGCGATTGCCAAAAACATTCAGTACTTC.

The chain uses TRBV20-1 and TRBJ1-1, with 7 bases lining up with TRBD1. The germline CDR1 and CDR2 sequences are DFQATT and SNEGSKA (reference sequence). The junction had 9 bases not matched to a gene; V was cut back by 6 bases and J by 2 bases. CDR3 length: 14 residues. CDR3 nucleotide sequence: TGCAGTGCCACCCGACAGGGAGGAAACACTGAAGCTTTCTTT. It is translated as CSATRQGGNTEAFF.

The chain couples TRBV6-2 or TRBV6-3 to TRBJ2-7; TRBD2 might be the D (5 bases). Trimming cost V 6 bases and J 0 bases, with 18 bases left between them. The CDR3 contains 16 residues. CDR1 and CDR2 (germline): MNHEY, SVGEGT. CDR3 sequence: CASRTLYGENSYEQYF. The CDR3 DNA reads TGTGCCAGCAGGACCCTATACGGGGAAAACTCCTACGAGCAGTACTTC.

This rearrangement joins TRBV29-1 to TRBJ1-1; 7 nucleotides align to TRBD1. V dropped 6 bases and J dropped 1; count of bases not matched to a gene: 5. Germline CDR1 SQVTM, CDR2 ANQGSEA. The CDR3 is 13 residues long. The CDR3 reads CSVTTGANTEAFF. CDR3 DNA sequence: TGCAGCGTAACAACAGGGGCGAACACTGAAGCTTTCTTT.

The rearrangement joins TRBV20-1 to TRBJ2-1, with D uncertain. CDR3 length: 15 amino acids. From germline, CDR1 is DFQATT and CDR2 SNEGSKA (reference sequence). The V gene lost 0 bases and the J gene lost 4 bases, with 13 bases spanning the gap. CDR3 protein: CSARDIYGPYNEQFF. For the CDR3, the DNA is TGCAGTGCTAGAGATATTTACGGGCCGTACAATGAGCAGTTCTTC.

This chain connects TRBV12-3 or TRBV12-4 to TRBJ2-1; 10 positions match TRBD2. The CDR3 totals 17 residues. The V segment lost 2 bases and the J segment 7 bases; nucleotides outside the gene matches: 11. In nucleotides, the CDR3 is TGTGCCAGCAGTTTAATATCGGAACTAGCGGGGAGGAATGAGCAGTTCTTC. It is translated as CASSLISELAGRNEQFF.

This clonotype was found a few times. This sequence joins TRBV5-4 and TRBJ2-2, with D perhaps matching TRBD1 (6 bases). The germline V and J ends were trimmed by 4 bases and 1 base, with 8 bases remaining between them. Germline values: CDR1 SGHNT, CDR2 YYREEE (reference sequence). The CDR3 consists of 14 residues. The CDR3 region is CASSQTGNTGELFF. The CDR3 DNA follows: TGTGCCAGCAGCCAGACAGGGAACACCGGGGAGCTGTTTTTT. Variable domain in full (rest from reference TRBV5-4 and TRBJ2-2): ETGVTQSPTHLIKTRGQQVTLRCSSQSGHNTVSWYQQALGQGPQFIFQYYREEENGRGNFPPRFSGLQFPNYSSELNVNALELDDSALYLCASSQTGNTGELFFGEGSRLTVL.

The chain combines TRBV7-9 with TRBJ1-5; no definite D call. This CDR3 is built from 14 residues. Trimming left V 5 bases short and J 0 bases short, with 8 bases between. Per the germline V gene, CDR1 is SEHNR and CDR2 is FQNEAQ (reference sequence). In DNA, the CDR3 is TGTGCCAGCAGCCCAAGAGATAGCAATCAGCCCCAGCATTTT. This gives the protein CASSPRDSNQPQHF.

This chain connects TRBV11-1 to TRBJ2-1, with 12 positions matching TRBD2. The germline CDR1 and CDR2 sequences are SGHAT and FQDESV (reference sequence). Trimming cost V 4 bases and J 0 bases; bases outside gene matches: 10. CDR3 length equals 19 residues. CDR3: CASSSPGLAGLNSYNEQFF. In DNA form, the CDR3 reads TGTGCCAGCAGCTCTCCGGGACTAGCGGGTCTAAACTCCTACAATGAGCAGTTCTTC.

The gene calls are TRBV20-1 and TRBJ1-4; no clear D. The CDR3 is made up of 15 amino acids. V was clipped by 0 bases and J by 0 bases, with 8 bases between them. Germline lookup yields CDR1 DFQATT and CDR2 SNEGSKA (reference sequence). The CDR3 reads CSARDAQTTNEKLFF. The CDR3 DNA reads as TGCAGTGCTAGAGATGCCCAGACAACTAATGAAAAACTGTTTTTT.

This clonotype has ten or more counts. J is TRBJ2-3 and V is TRBV20-1, with TRBD2 matching over 15 bases. The length of the CDR3 is 17 residues. The germline V gene has CDR1 DFQATT and CDR2 SNEGSKA (reference sequence). J was trimmed by 3 bases and V by 3 bases; bases with no gene match: 7. CDR3 DNA: TGCAGTGCTAGTTATGGACTAGCGGGAGGGTTGACAGATACGCAGTATTTT. It is translated as CSASYGLAGGLTDTQYF.

This clonotype has at least ten counts. This rearrangement joins TRBV29-1 to TRBJ1-1, with D hard to call. This CDR3 spans 11 amino acids. The ends were cut back, 4 bases at V and 2 bases at J, with 5 bases in the middle. Germline V gives CDR1 SQVTM, CDR2 ANQGSEA. The CDR3 DNA reads as TGCAGCGTTGGTCCAAACACTGAAGCTTTCTTT. It encodes CSVGPNTEAFF.

This clonotype was observed a handful of times. This chain joins TRBV4-3 and TRBJ2-2; D unclear. The CDR3 loop spans 14 amino acids. Trimming took off 0 bases at V and 5 bases at J, with 7 bases between the two ends. CDR1 is LGHNA, CDR2 YSLEER, per germline. The CDR3 sequence: CASSQDLDTGELFF. The CDR3 DNA reads TGCGCCAGCAGCCAAGACCTTGATACCGGGGAGCTGTTTTTT.

This clonotype was seen more than once but under ten times. The V and J genes are TRBV11-2 and TRBJ1-1, with a weak D call TRBD1 (6 bases). Germline V gives CDR1 SGHAT, CDR2 FQNNGV. Trimming removed 1 base from V and 0 bases from J, with 9 bases in between. This CDR3 spans 15 amino acids. CDR3 sequence: CASSLARGMNTEAFF. In nucleotides, the CDR3 is TGTGCCAGCAGCTTAGCCAGGGGAATGAACACTGAAGCTTTCTTT.

This clonotype was recorded at least ten times. The rearrangement uses TRBV12-3 or TRBV12-4 and TRBJ2-1; 7 bases map to TRBD1. The CDR3 has 14 amino acids. The ends lost 6 bases at V and 5 bases at J; junction bases unmatched: 7. The CDR3 here is CASSLSDRDNEQFF. DNA of the CDR3: TGTGCCAGCAGCTTGTCCGACAGGGACAATGAGCAGTTCTTC.

This chain links TRBV27 with TRBJ2-2, with TRBD2 matching 7 bases. J gave up 4 bases and V 3 bases, and 2 bases lay outside the gene matches. The CDR3 covers 14 residues. Looked up from germline, CDR1 is MNHEY and CDR2 is SMNVEV (reference sequence). In DNA form, the CDR3 reads TGTGCCAGCAGTTTCCAGCGGGGCACCGGGGAGCTGTTTTTT. This encodes CASSFQRGTGELFF.

This clonotype was counted many times. V and J are TRBV20-1 and TRBJ2-3; 9 bases align to TRBD2. The CDR3 runs 13 residues. V dropped 5 bases and J dropped 6; count of bases not matched to a gene: 6. Germline V lookup: CDR1 DFQATT, CDR2 SNEGSKA (reference sequence). CDR3 sequence: CSALRGGLDTQYF. The CDR3 DNA reads as TGCAGTGCTTTGCGGGGGGGCCTCGATACGCAGTATTTT.